This T cell receptor beta chain was obtained from a study of vaccination and CD4 T cells after COVID-19. In the study overall: Across the group, participants received two doses of either BNT162b2 or mRNA-1273 vaccine. In the control cultures, a CEFX pool, an HIV-1 Nef pool, or no peptide was supplied. Overlapping spike peptides of SARS-CoV-2, HCoV-NL63, HCoV-OC43 and HCoV-229E stimulated the cells.

Treatment given: approximately 9-day PBMC culture with coronavirus spike peptide pools or control peptides (ViraFEST assay). The Oncomine TCR Beta short-read assay sequenced DNA from cultured CD4+ T cells. It was cultured CD4+ T cells from which genomic DNA was extracted. TCRdb re-called the PCR reads through MiXCR, storing one row per CDR3 protein. The sample has about 14,000 distinct CDR3 sequences; 30% to 35% are singletons. From germline, CDR1 is WNHNN and CDR2 SYGVQD (reference sequence). This CDR3 is 14 amino acids long. Trimming stripped 2 bases from V and 0 bases from J, with 5 bases between. With regard to this clonotype: Its specificity is unknown.

This clonotype was sampled from a human donor who had recovered from COVID-19. The V gene is TRBV10-1, the J gene TRBJ2-4, with D tentatively TRBD2 (5 bases). The specimen comprised CD4+ T cells from blood, cultured in vitro, sampled after SARS-CoV-2 vaccination. Written as DNA, the CDR3 is TGCGCCAGCAGTGAGGGGAGAGCCAAAAACATTCAGTACTTC. Translated, it gives CASSEGRAKNIQYF.